This TCR beta chain comes out of a study of T cells in Graves' hyperthyroidism and ophthalmopathy. The table lists this clonotype with many counts. Germline CDR1 reads SGHTA; CDR2 reads FQGNSA. This CDR3 has 14 amino acids. V gave up 0 bases and J gave up 4 bases, with 7 bases separating them. The investigators amplified TCR beta CDR3 regions from RNA transcripts. TCR CDR3 regions were first amplified by RT-PCR with HTBI primers. TCRdb called the multiplex PCR reads again in MiXCR, with one record for every CDR3 protein. The sample has 250,000 to 300,000 distinct CDR3 sequences, around a fifth seen once.

The TCR comes from a man aged 50-59 years with Graves' ophthalmopathy. The chain combines TRBV7-2 with TRBJ2-1; a weak D match, TRBD2 (6 bases). The sequenced sample was blood. The CDR3 reads CASSLASGYNEQFF. In DNA, the CDR3 is TGTGCCAGCAGCTTAGCCAGCGGGTACAATGAGCAGTTCTTC.